The clone carrying this T cell receptor (beta chain) was recorded many times. Its antigen is unidentified. This sample stems from a study of regulatory T cells in long-lasting Graves disease. Study observations and caveats: A reduction in accuracy may have resulted from the small sample size.

TCR beta libraries were built with iRepertoire HTBI primers and Arm-PCR of CDR3 regions. TCRdb reanalysed the multiplex PCR reads using MiXCR and keeps one entry per CDR3 protein. Here the sample spans about 470,000 distinct CDR3 sequences, roughly 17% being singletons. Time point denoted: newly diagnosed GD, antithyroid drugs for less than 3 months. RNA isolated from PBMCs was used to make the TCR library. V shed 10 bases and J shed 6 bases, with 21 bases lying between them. The CDR3 spans 14 residues. CDR1 and CDR2 from the germline V gene are MDHEN and SYDVKM. These data were likewise used in another study, on T cells in Graves' hyperthyroidism and ophthalmopathy. That source reports: Most expanded thyroid clonotypes above 0.001 also appeared in blood.

This TCR derives from a man between 35 and 55 years old with Graves disease. This rearrangement joins TRBV28 to TRBJ1-1, with a possible D match to TRBD1 (6 bases). Specimen: peripheral blood mononuclear cells (PBMCs), collected at new diagnosis, from a patient treated with antithyroid drugs. CDR3 bases: TGTGCCACCTCAAACAGGGCCCTAAAGGCTGAAGCTTTCTTT. It translates to CATSNRALKAEAFF.